This T cell receptor (beta chain) was captured by sequencing in a study of human T cells and chemical hapten exposure. Study context: There were weekly diphenylcyclopropenone doses to the scalp for patients throughout the roughly 24-week study. Slight differences in pooled library volume were the main source of varying TCR yields across samples. Overall study results and limits: Sensitization with DPC brought no change to TCRs above 1 in 1000 in frequency.

It was the library that attached unique molecular identifiers to individual cDNA molecules. Using its own MiXCR run on the RACE reads, TCRdb lists one record per CDR3 protein. The table shows 300,000 to 450,000 distinct CDR3 sequences, with approximately 5.1% occurring only once. Time point denoted: pre-sensitization, week 0. Sample treatment: therapeutic diphenylcyclopropenone sensitization with weekly scalp DPC. Germline CDR1 MDHEN, CDR2 SYDVKM. V was clipped by 1 base and J by 4 bases, with 5 bases between them. The CDR3 covers 12 residues. This clonotype was counted a few times. Its antigen is currently unknown.

This sequence joins TRBV28 and TRBJ2-7; D uncertain. The source of this sequence is a woman between 50 and 59 years old with alopecia areata. Some clones in this sample may be carry-over from other donors' samples. The sample was whole blood, taken in connection with sensitization to the hapten diphenylcyclopropenone (DPC). This chain's CDR3 is CASSLSWYEQYF. The DNA for the CDR3 is TGTGCCAGCAGTTTATCCTGGTACGAGCAGTACTTC.